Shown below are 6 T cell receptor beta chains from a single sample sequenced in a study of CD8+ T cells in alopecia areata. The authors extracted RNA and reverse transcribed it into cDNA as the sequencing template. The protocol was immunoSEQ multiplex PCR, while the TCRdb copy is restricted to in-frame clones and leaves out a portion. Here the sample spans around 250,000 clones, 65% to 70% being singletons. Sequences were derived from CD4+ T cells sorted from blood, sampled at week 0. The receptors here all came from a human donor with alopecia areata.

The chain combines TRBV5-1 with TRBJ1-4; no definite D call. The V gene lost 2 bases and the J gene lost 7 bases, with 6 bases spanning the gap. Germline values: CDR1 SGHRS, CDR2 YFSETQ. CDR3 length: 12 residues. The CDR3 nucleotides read TGCGCCAGCAGCTTACCGGCTGAAAAACTGTTTTTT. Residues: CASSLPAEKLFF.

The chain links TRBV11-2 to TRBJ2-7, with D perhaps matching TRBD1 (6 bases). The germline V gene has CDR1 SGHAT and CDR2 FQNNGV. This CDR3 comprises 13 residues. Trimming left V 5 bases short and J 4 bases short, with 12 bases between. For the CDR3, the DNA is TGTGCCAGCAGCCCCCGGGACAATTACGAGCAGTACTTC. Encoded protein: CASSPRDNYEQYF.

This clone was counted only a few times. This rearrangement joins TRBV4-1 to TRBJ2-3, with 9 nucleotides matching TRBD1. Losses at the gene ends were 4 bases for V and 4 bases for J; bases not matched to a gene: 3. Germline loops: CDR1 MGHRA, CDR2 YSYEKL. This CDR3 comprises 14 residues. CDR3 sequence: CASSRDRAADTQYF. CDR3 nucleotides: TGCGCCAGCAGCCGGGACAGGGCGGCAGATACGCAGTATTTT.

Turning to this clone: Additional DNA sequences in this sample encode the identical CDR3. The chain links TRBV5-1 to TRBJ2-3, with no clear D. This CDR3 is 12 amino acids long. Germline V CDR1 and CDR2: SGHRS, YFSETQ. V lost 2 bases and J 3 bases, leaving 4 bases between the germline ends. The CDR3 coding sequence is TGCGCCAGCAGCTTCAGTACAGATACGCAGTATTTT. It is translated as CASSFSTDTQYF.

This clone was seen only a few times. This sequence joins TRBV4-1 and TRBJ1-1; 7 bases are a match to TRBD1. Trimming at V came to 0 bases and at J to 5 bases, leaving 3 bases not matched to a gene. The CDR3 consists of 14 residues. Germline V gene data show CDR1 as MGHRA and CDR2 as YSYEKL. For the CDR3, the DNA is TGCGCCAGCAGCCAAGAGAGGGGGCAAACTGAAGCTTTCTTT. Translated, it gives CASSQERGQTEAFF.

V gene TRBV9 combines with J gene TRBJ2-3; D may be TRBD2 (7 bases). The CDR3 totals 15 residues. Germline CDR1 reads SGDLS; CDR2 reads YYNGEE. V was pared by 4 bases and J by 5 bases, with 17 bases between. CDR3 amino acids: CASSHGRGRGDTQYF. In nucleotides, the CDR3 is TGTGCCAGCAGCCACGGGCGGGGGCGAGGAGATACGCAGTATTTT.